Listed below are T cell receptor beta chains from one sample, sequenced in a study of HIV-infected patients and healthy controls. MiXCR was run by TCRdb on the 5' RACE reads, yielding one entry per CDR3 protein. The sample consists of over 55,000 distinct CDR3 sequences, less than 20% of them appearing once. Sequenced: CD4+ T cells from blood. The receptors shown here come from a human donor in good health. The conserved cysteine and the conserved F or W are not part of the CDR3 here.

v_call cdr3_aa
TRBV6-6 ASSYTTPPTIY
TRBV6-2/TRBV6-3 ASGAYEQY
TRBV29-1 SVEDHEQF
TRBV12-3/TRBV12-4 ASSLALSTDTQY
TRBV11-1 ASSPPYWVNTEAF
TRBV6-2/TRBV6-3 ASSPLDEQF
TRBV7-2 ASSFSLRSDTQY
TRBV11-2 ASSPRAGSYNEQF
TRBV20-1 SARTVSHGYT
TRBV28 ASSSGLVSEKLF
TRBV29-1 SVSGAAGLNLETQY
TRBV5-5 ASNPRGQGAGDQPQH
TRBV28 ASSLQGLLQPQH
TRBV6-2/TRBV6-3 ASSHGDRSNTEAF
TRBV20-1 SARDPSGSVVNEQF
TRBV6-2/TRBV6-3 ASSATGFNVEQF
TRBV19 ASSIWASVGTTDTQY
TRBV7-9 ASRSFSVSDEQF
TRBV6-1 ANHRAHTEAF
TRBV15 ATSRGAVWVNTEAF
TRBV30 AWSVVVVTGELF
TRBV2 ASLAGNSYNEQF
TRBV7-2 ASSLGSGTETQY
TRBV20-1 SASGIGTRPYEQY
TRBV12-3/TRBV12-4 ASSFRDSNQPQH
TRBV7-2 ASSLGGGARGTDTQY
TRBV21-1 ASSPKRSGGAVNIEAF
TRBV20-1 SALGTSGRNVLRETQY
TRBV5-4 ASSLGPAGSSRSEQY
TRBV4-3 ASSRIAGAYEQY
TRBV20-1 SARADGRDYNEQF
TRBV7-2 ASSFTGLSDQPQH
TRBV10-3 AISDPSRQVANTEAF
TRBV12-3/TRBV12-4 ASSLGVAGPGELF
TRBV29-1 SVEFVFGYT
TRBV7-2 ASSFGTSKRSTDTQY
TRBV6-2/TRBV6-3 ASSYMGIQY
TRBV12-3/TRBV12-4 ASSLSLAAPDEQF
TRBV18 ASRSYYEQY
TRBV7-3 ASSLFGTGAADTQY
TRBV20-1 SATSGLGSSGANVLT
TRBV20-1 SASLLAGDHEQY
TRBV30 AWSARGPDTQY
TRBV29-1 SVGGDRVINEQF
TRBV19 ASSSTGRGGKLF